Each of the 32 T cell receptor beta chains below was sequenced from the same sample in a study of blood T cell repertoires in COVID-19. Some clones are missing from TCRdb's copy, which holds only in-frame ones; the method was immunoSEQ multiplex PCR. The table shows 150,000 to 200,000 clones, with roughly 88% occurring only once. The sequencing input was peripheral blood. The receptors shown here come from a woman older than 75 with active or convalescent COVID-19.

The chain uses TRBV9 and TRBJ2-3; TRBD2 matches 7 bases. Looked up from germline, CDR1 is SGDLS and CDR2 is YYNGEE. V trimming: 1 base; J trimming: 0 bases; junction bases outside the gene matches: 8. The CDR3 sequence is 17 residues long. CDR3 sequence (DNA): TGTGCCAGCAGCGTAACGGGGGGTCTACCTAGCACAGATACGCAGTATTTT. It is translated as CASSVTGGLPSTDTQYF. The whole variable domain, filled in from reference TRBV9 and TRBJ2-3, reads DSGVTQTPKHLITATGQRVTLRCSPRSGDLSVYWYQQSLDQGLQFLIQYYNGEERAKGNILERFSAQQFPDLHSELNLSSLELGDSALYFCASSVTGGLPSTDTQYFGPGTRLTVL.

This clone has just one count. The rearrangement links TRBV10-3 to TRBJ2-1; D remains ambiguous. Trimming took off 0 bases at V and 13 bases at J, with 7 bases between the two ends. Germline V gene sequence: CDR1 ENHRY, CDR2 SYGVKD. CDR3 length equals 11 residues. The CDR3 DNA follows: TGTGCCATCAGTGAGTCTGCGCGTCAGTTCTTC. Translation: CAISESARQFF.

The chain uses TRBV6-5 and TRBJ1-5, with D possibly matching TRBD1 (5 bases). CDR1 and CDR2 (germline): MNHEY, SVGAGI. The V gene lost 6 bases and the J gene lost 4 bases, with 7 bases spanning the gap. This CDR3 contains 12 residues. CDR3: CASRGPNQPQHF. Here the CDR3 DNA reads TGTGCCAGCAGGGGGCCGAATCAGCCCCAGCATTTT.

The chain uses TRBV7-8 and TRBJ1-2; 9 nucleotides match TRBD1. Trimming at V came to 5 bases and at J to 6 bases, leaving 7 bases not matched to a gene. The germline gives CDR1 SGHVS, CDR2 FQNEAQ. This CDR3 is 14 amino acids long. The CDR3 DNA is TGTGCCAGCAGCGCATCGGGACAGGGTAATGGCTACACCTTC. As protein: CASSASGQGNGYTF.

The chain joins TRBV5-4 to TRBJ1-1; D remains unclear. There are 13 residues in the CDR3. Germline V gives CDR1 SGHNT, CDR2 YYREEE (reference sequence). The V gene lost 0 bases and the J gene lost 1 base, with 4 bases spanning the gap. The chain's CDR3 is CASSLDRNTEAFF. The CDR3 coding sequence is TGTGCCAGCAGCTTGGACAGGAACACTGAAGCTTTCTTT.

J is TRBJ2-2 and V is TRBV11-3; 12 bases are a match to TRBD2. CDR1 is SGHNT, CDR2 YENEEA, per germline. This CDR3 comprises 18 residues. With 3 bases clipped from V and 0 bases from J, the junction kept 5 bases outside the gene matches. CDR3 bases: TGTGCCAGCAGCTTTCCAGGGACTAGCGGGTCGAACACCGGGGAGCTGTTTTTT. It encodes CASSFPGTSGSNTGELFF.

J is TRBJ1-2 and V is TRBV6-5, with 7 nucleotides matching TRBD1. Germline V gene data show CDR1 as MNHEY and CDR2 as SVGAGI. This CDR3 region has 13 residues. V was clipped by 6 bases and J by 4 bases; unmatched bases: 5. CDR3 residues: CASSLDRVYGYTF. For the CDR3, the DNA is TGTGCCAGCAGCTTAGACAGGGTCTATGGCTACACCTTC.

The V and J genes are TRBV25-1 and TRBJ1-1; TRBD1 is a possible D gene (6 bases). CDR1 MGHDK and CDR2 SYGVNS come from the germline V gene. The V end lost 6 bases, the J end lost 1 base, and 12 bases lay between the germline ends. The CDR3 contains 14 residues. CDR3 sequence reads: CASRSRQANTEAFF. DNA for the CDR3: TGTGCCAGCAGGTCCCGACAGGCGAACACTGAAGCTTTCTTT. Using reference TRBV25-1 and TRBJ1-1 for the parts outside the CDR3, the full variable domain is EADIYQTPRYLVIGTGKKITLECSQTMGHDKMYWYQQDPGMELHLIHYSYGVNSTEKGDLSSESTVSRIRTEHFPLTLESARPSHTSQYLCASRSRQANTEAFFGQGTRLTVV.

This clone was seen a handful of times. In DNA form, the CDR3 reads TGTGCCAGCACCCAAGGTGGACAGGGGGGGACGCAGTATTTT. Translating it yields CASTQGGQGGTQYF. The chain recombines TRBV28 with TRBJ2-3; 10 positions match TRBD1. Germline loops: CDR1 MDHEN, CDR2 SYDVKM. With 7 bases clipped from V and 9 bases from J, the junction kept 10 bases outside the gene matches. The CDR3 covers 14 residues.

This chain joins TRBV7-6 and TRBJ1-2; D not certain. Germline V gene data show CDR1 as SGHVS and CDR2 as FNYEAQ. The CDR3 has 16 amino acids. V was shortened by 0 bases and J by 4 bases, with 15 bases between the two germline ends. CDR3 coding DNA: TGTGCCAGCAGCTTAGCGTTGGGAGGCCCATTCTATGGCTACACCTTC. Residues: CASSLALGGPFYGYTF.

The table lists this clone with a few counts. V and J are TRBV7-2 and TRBJ1-1, with TRBD1 identical over 7 bases. The CDR3 runs to 16 residues. The germline V gene encodes CDR1 SGHTA and CDR2 FQGNSA. J lost 6 bases, V lost 1 base, and 11 bases had no gene match. CDR3 amino acids: CASSLVAGRQGAEAFF. CDR3 nucleotides: TGTGCCAGCAGCTTAGTCGCGGGTCGACAGGGCGCTGAAGCTTTCTTT.

This chain connects TRBV6-1 to TRBJ1-3, with a possible D match to TRBD1 (5 bases). Trimming took 2 bases from V and 2 from J, leaving 16 bases between them. The CDR3 runs 17 residues. The germline V gene encodes CDR1 MNHNS and CDR2 SASEGT. In nucleotides, the CDR3 is TGTGCCAGCAGTGAAAGGGGCGACCCGAGGCCTGGAAACACCATATATTTT. As protein: CASSERGDPRPGNTIYF.

This clone has just a few counts. The rearrangement joins TRBV3-1 (or the pseudogene TRBV3-2) to TRBJ1-1; tentative D call: TRBD1 (6 bases). This CDR3 is built from 13 residues. CDR1 and CDR2 from the germline V gene are LGHDT and YNNKEL (reference sequence). Trimming took off 4 bases at V and 1 base at J, with 7 bases between the two ends. The CDR3, as DNA: TGTGCCAGCAGCCCACAGGGGAACACTGAAGCTTTCTTT. Translated: CASSPQGNTEAFF.

The rearrangement links TRBV3-1 (or the pseudogene TRBV3-2) to TRBJ2-3; D is possibly TRBD1 (6 bases). Trimming shortened V by 4 bases and J by 0 bases, and 17 bases separated the two germline ends. Germline V CDR1 and CDR2: LGHDT, YNNKEL (reference sequence). The CDR3 spans 17 residues. CDR3 nucleotide sequence: TGTGCCAGCAGCCGGACCCTTCCGGGACACAGCACAGATACGCAGTATTTT. Translated: CASSRTLPGHSTDTQYF.

This clone was recorded only once. The V gene is TRBV4-1, the J gene TRBJ2-5; 7 nucleotides align to TRBD2. This CDR3 comprises 17 residues. Per the germline V gene, CDR1 is MGHRA and CDR2 is YSYEKL. V was pared by 4 bases and J by 4 bases, with 15 bases of the junction left unmatched. CDR3 nucleotide sequence: TGCGCCAGCAGCCTCAGCCCGCTAGCCGGCGGGGGAGAGACCCAGTACTTC. It yields the protein CASSLSPLAGGGETQYF.

This sequence joins TRBV6-5 and TRBJ1-2; 7 bases align to TRBD1. This CDR3 is 14 amino acids long. The germline V gene has CDR1 MNHEY and CDR2 SVGAGI. With 2 bases clipped from V and 8 bases from J, the junction kept 8 bases outside the gene matches. CDR3 nucleotides: TGTGCCAGCAGTTACACACCCACAGGGGTGGGCTACACCTTC. Its translation is CASSYTPTGVGYTF.

This clone was detected only a few times. The chain carries TRBV10-3 and TRBJ1-6; 7 nucleotides match TRBD1. The V segment lost 6 bases and the J segment 6 bases; nucleotides outside the gene matches: 11. CDR3 length equals 16 residues. Germline assignment: CDR1 ENHRY and CDR2 SYGVKD. In DNA form, the CDR3 reads TGTGCCATCAGCGACAGGGAGAAGTTGGTTAATTCACCCCTCCACTTT. It encodes CAISDREKLVNSPLHF.

The genes are TRBV4-1 and TRBJ1-4; D is uncertain. V lost 3 bases, J lost 3 bases, and 8 bases lay in between. The CDR3 runs 14 residues. The germline gives CDR1 MGHRA, CDR2 YSYEKL. CDR3 nucleotide sequence: TGCGCCAGCAGCCAGCTAGCAGCTAATGAAAAACTGTTTTTT. This encodes CASSQLAANEKLFF.

This rearrangement joins TRBV6-5 to TRBJ2-7, with D possibly TRBD1 on 5 matching bases. Trimming took off 0 bases at V and 2 bases at J, with 11 bases between the two ends. Germline assignment: CDR1 MNHEY and CDR2 SVGAGI. CDR3 length equals 15 residues. CDR3 in amino acids: CASSYSDKGTYEQYF. CDR3 nucleotides: TGTGCCAGCAGTTACTCGGACAAAGGTACCTACGAGCAGTACTTC.

The DNA of the CDR3 is TGCGCCAGCAGCCCCCGGGATACACCGCAAGAGACCCAGTACTTC. Translation gives CASSPRDTPQETQYF. V and J are TRBV5-1 and TRBJ2-5; D may be TRBD2 (5 bases). The CDR3 covers 15 residues. CDR1 is SGHRS and CDR2 is YFSETQ in the germline V gene. Trimming left V 4 bases short and J 2 bases short, with 15 bases between.

The V gene is TRBV11-2, the J gene TRBJ2-2; D is undetermined. V was pared by 6 bases and J by 6 bases, with 8 bases between. Germline V CDR1 and CDR2: SGHAT, FQNNGV. This CDR3 comprises 12 residues. CDR3 region: CASRSESGELFF. The CDR3 coding sequence is TGTGCCAGCAGGTCTGAGTCCGGGGAGCTGTTTTTT.

The chain carries TRBV27 and TRBJ2-5, with D tentatively TRBD1 (5 bases). CDR3 length equals 13 residues. The V gene lost 3 bases and the J gene lost 2 bases, with 7 bases spanning the gap. The germline V gene encodes CDR1 MNHEY and CDR2 SMNVEV (reference sequence). In DNA, the CDR3 is TGTGCCAGCAGTTTTGCAGGGCAAGAGACCCAGTACTTC. Translating it yields CASSFAGQETQYF.

The genes are TRBV4-3 and TRBJ2-3; D remains unclear. Looked up from germline, CDR1 is LGHNA and CDR2 is YSLEER. This CDR3 region has 16 residues. Trimming stripped 0 bases from V and 0 bases from J, with 10 bases between. The CDR3 region is CASSQDPRESTDTQYF. CDR3 DNA: TGCGCCAGCAGCCAAGATCCGCGCGAGAGCACAGATACGCAGTATTTT.

CDR3 coding DNA: TGTGCCAGCAGCCTAGGACAGGGTAATTCACCCCTCCACTTT. Translation gives CASSLGQGNSPLHF. The chain links TRBV4-2 to TRBJ1-6; 8 nucleotides match TRBD1. The length of the CDR3 is 14 residues. Germline V gene sequence: CDR1 LGHNA, CDR2 YNFKEQ. Trimming cost V 4 bases and J 6 bases; bases outside gene matches: 2.

Here the CDR3 DNA reads TGTGCCAGCAGCTTGGACAGGGGGCTGGCCGGGGAGCTGTTTTTT. This encodes CASSLDRGLAGELFF. The rearrangement uses TRBV7-9 and TRBJ2-2, with 11 bases aligning to TRBD1. With V trimmed by 3 bases and J by 6 bases, 3 bases remained unmatched. The germline gives CDR1 SEHNR, CDR2 FQNEAQ (reference sequence). The CDR3 has 15 amino acids.

This chain connects TRBV11-2 to TRBJ2-1, with 9 bases lining up with TRBD1. V trimming: 5 bases; J trimming: 7 bases; junction bases outside the gene matches: 21. CDR3 size: 19 residues. The V gene's germline CDR1 is SGHAT and CDR2 FQNNGV. CDR3 residues: CASSRVGQGFAGPINEQFF. The CDR3 DNA sequence: TGTGCCAGCAGCCGAGTGGGACAGGGTTTTGCGGGCCCTATTAATGAGCAGTTCTTC.

The rearrangement joins TRBV3-1 (or the pseudogene TRBV3-2) to TRBJ2-2, with a weak D call TRBD1 (6 bases). CDR1 is LGHDT and CDR2 is YNNKEL in the germline V gene (reference sequence). Between the trimmed V and J ends, which lost 0 bases and 1 base, there was a span of 12 bases. The CDR3 is 17 amino acids. CDR3: CASSQDTGQLNTGELFF. DNA of the CDR3: TGTGCCAGCAGCCAAGATACAGGGCAGTTGAACACCGGGGAGCTGTTTTTT.

In this sample, this clone turned up once. The genes are TRBV3-1 (or the pseudogene TRBV3-2) and TRBJ2-7; D gene unclear. V gave up 4 bases and J gave up 0 bases, with 4 bases separating them. Per germline, CDR1 LGHDT and CDR2 YNNKEL (reference sequence). There are 12 residues in the CDR3. The CDR3 loop is CASSPSSYEQYF. For the CDR3, the DNA is TGTGCCAGCAGCCCTAGCTCCTACGAGCAGTACTTC.

This clone was found a few times. V usage is TRBV6-2 or TRBV6-3 and J usage is TRBJ2-1, with D possibly matching TRBD1 (5 bases). Trimming took 6 bases from V and 11 from J, leaving 11 bases between them. The CDR3 runs to 11 residues. CDR1 is MNHEY, CDR2 SVGEGT, per germline. The CDR3 sequence is CASSPQVKQFF. As DNA, the CDR3 is TGTGCCAGCAGCCCACAGGTGAAGCAGTTCTTC.

This clone came up once. In DNA, the CDR3 is TGTGCCAGCAGCTTAGCGAGTGGGCGGGACGGGAACACTGAAGCTTTCTTT. This codes for CASSLASGRDGNTEAFF. The V call is TRBV7-9, the J call TRBJ1-1, with D tentatively TRBD1 (5 bases). V was pared by 0 bases and J by 1 base, with 15 bases between. The germline V gene has CDR1 SEHNR and CDR2 FQNEAQ (reference sequence). The CDR3 totals 17 residues.

J is TRBJ2-7 and V is TRBV15; tentative D call: TRBD2 (5 bases). The germline CDR1 and CDR2 sequences are LNHNV and YYDKDF (reference sequence). The ends were cut back, 1 base at V and 7 bases at J, with 29 bases in the middle. The CDR3 has 19 residues. This CDR3 is CATSRVWAAGEGIFGEQYF. The DNA for the CDR3 is TGTGCCACCAGCAGAGTTTGGGCCGCCGGGGAAGGGATATTCGGGGAGCAGTACTTC.

This chain joins TRBV7-2 and TRBJ2-5; no clear D gene. V gave up 1 base and J gave up 8 bases, with 11 bases separating them. Germline V CDR1 and CDR2: SGHTA, FQGNSA. The CDR3 has 13 residues. The CDR3 region is CASSLENERTQYF. The CDR3 DNA reads as TGTGCCAGCAGCTTAGAGAATGAGAGAACCCAGTACTTC.